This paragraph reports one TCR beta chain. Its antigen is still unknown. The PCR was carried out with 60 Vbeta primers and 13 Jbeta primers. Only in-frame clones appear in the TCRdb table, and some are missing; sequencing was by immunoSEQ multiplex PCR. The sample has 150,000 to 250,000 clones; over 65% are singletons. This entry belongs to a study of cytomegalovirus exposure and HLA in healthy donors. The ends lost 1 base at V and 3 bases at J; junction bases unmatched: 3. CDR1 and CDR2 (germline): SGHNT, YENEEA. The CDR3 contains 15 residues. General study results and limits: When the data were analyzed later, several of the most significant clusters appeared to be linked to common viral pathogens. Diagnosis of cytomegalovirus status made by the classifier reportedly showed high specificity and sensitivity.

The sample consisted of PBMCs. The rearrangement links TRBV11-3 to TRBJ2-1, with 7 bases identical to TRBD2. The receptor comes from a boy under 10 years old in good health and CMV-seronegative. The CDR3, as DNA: TGTGCCAGCAGCTTAGGCGGGGGACTCTACAATGAGCAGTTCTTC. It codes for CASSLGGGLYNEQFF. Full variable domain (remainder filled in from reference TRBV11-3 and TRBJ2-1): EAGVVQSPRYKIIEKKQPVAFWCNPISGHNTLYWYLQNLGQGPELLIRYENEEAVDDSQLPKDRFSAERLKGVDSTLKIQPAELGDSAVYLCASSLGGGLYNEQFFGPGTRLTVL.